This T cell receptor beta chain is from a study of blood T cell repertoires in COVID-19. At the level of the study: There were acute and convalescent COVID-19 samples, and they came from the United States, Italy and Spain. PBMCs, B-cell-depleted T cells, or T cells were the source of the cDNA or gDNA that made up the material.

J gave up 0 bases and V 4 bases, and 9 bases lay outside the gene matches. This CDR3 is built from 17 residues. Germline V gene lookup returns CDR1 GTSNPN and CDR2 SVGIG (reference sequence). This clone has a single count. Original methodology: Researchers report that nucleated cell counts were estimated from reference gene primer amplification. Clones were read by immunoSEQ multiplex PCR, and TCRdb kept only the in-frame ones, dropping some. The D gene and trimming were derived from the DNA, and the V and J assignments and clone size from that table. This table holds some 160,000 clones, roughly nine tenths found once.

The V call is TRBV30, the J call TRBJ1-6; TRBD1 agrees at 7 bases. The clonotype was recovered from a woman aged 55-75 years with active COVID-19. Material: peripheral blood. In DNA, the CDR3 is TGTGCCTGGAAAACCATACAGGGGAGCTCCTATAATTCACCCCTCCACTTT. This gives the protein CAWKTIQGSSYNSPLHF.